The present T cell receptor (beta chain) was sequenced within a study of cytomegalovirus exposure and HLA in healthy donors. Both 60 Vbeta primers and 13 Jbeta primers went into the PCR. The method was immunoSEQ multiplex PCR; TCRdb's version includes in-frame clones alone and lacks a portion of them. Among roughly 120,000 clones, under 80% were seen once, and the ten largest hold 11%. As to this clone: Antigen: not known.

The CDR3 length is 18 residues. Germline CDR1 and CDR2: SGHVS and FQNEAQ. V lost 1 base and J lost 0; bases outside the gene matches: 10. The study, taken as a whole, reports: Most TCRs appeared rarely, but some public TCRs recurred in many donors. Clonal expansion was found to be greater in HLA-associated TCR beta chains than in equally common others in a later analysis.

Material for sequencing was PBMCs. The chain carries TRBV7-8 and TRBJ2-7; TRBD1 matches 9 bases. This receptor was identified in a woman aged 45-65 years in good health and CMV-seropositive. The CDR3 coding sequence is TGTGCCAGCAGCTTAGTGGTGACCGGGACAGGGAGCTCCTACGAGCAGTACTTC. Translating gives CASSLVVTGTGSSYEQYF.